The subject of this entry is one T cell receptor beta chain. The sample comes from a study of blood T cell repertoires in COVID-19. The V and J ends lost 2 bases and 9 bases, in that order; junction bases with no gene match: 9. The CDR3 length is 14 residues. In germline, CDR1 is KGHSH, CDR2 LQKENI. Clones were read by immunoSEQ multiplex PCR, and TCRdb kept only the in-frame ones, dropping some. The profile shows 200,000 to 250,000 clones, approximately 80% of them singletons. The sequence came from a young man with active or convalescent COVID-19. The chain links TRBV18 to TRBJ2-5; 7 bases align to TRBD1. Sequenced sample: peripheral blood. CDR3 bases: TGTGCCAGCTCACCAGTAAGGGGGCAAGTGCCCCAGTACTTC. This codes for CASSPVRGQVPQYF.